This entry lists 28 T cell receptor beta chains sequenced from one sample in a study of blood T cell repertoires in COVID-19. Using immunoSEQ multiplex PCR, the repertoire was profiled, and TCRdb retains in-frame clones only, with some absent. This sample has 150,000 or so clones, with around 83% found just once. Source material: peripheral blood. These receptors were collected from a woman in her fifties or sixties with COVID-19, enrolled during active disease.

This clone was recorded a few times. This CDR3 is CATKPGAEQYV. DNA of the CDR3: TGTGCCACTAAGCCAGGGGCCGAGCAGTACGTC. The V gene is TRBV27, the J gene TRBJ2-7; perhaps TRBD1 as D (6 bases). Germline lookup yields CDR1 MNHEY and CDR2 SMNVEV (reference sequence). There are 11 residues in the CDR3. V was trimmed by 10 bases and J by 6 bases, leaving 13 bases between them.

The chain has TRBV3-1 (or the pseudogene TRBV3-2) and TRBJ2-5; 11 bases are a match to TRBD1. Germline lookup yields CDR1 LGHDT and CDR2 YNNKEL (reference sequence). The ends lost 4 bases at V and 6 bases at J; junction bases unmatched: 13. The CDR3 has 17 residues. CDR3 DNA sequence: TGTGCCAGCAGCCCTTCCGGGGCGGGACAGGGGGGAAAGACCCAGTACTTC. It codes for CASSPSGAGQGGKTQYF.

This chain joins TRBV5-6 and TRBJ1-2; 7 bases align to TRBD1. The germline V gene encodes CDR1 SGHDT and CDR2 YYEEEE. The CDR3 has 16 amino acids. V was clipped by 8 bases and J by 3 bases; unmatched bases: 16. This chain's CDR3 is CASLSFGRGQDYGYTF. The CDR3 DNA reads TGTGCCAGTTTATCCTTCGGGAGGGGGCAGGACTATGGCTACACCTTC.

This clone was counted many times. The V call is TRBV30, the J call TRBJ1-2; 9 nucleotides agree with TRBD1. Germline V gene lookup returns CDR1 GTSNPN and CDR2 SVGIG (reference sequence). Trimming took 2 bases from V and 8 from J; bases not matched to a gene: 12. The CDR3 is 15 amino acids. The CDR3 bases are TGTGCCTGGAGTTCACCTTACAGGGGGCGGCGAGGCTACACCTTC. Amino acids: CAWSSPYRGRRGYTF.

V gene TRBV4-1 combines with J gene TRBJ1-1; a weak D match, TRBD1 (6 bases). The germline V and J ends were trimmed by 2 bases and 4 bases, with 20 bases remaining between them. The CDR3 is made up of 17 amino acids. Germline V gene data show CDR1 as MGHRA and CDR2 as YSYEKL. The CDR3 sequence: CASSQFPPGGGITEAFF. The CDR3 nucleotides read TGCGCCAGCAGCCAATTCCCACCGGGAGGGGGTATCACTGAAGCTTTCTTT.

This clone was found a few times. The chain has TRBV29-1 and TRBJ2-1; no firm D call. CDR1 SQVTM and CDR2 ANQGSEA come from the germline V gene. V lost 6 bases and J lost 1, with 16 bases in between. This CDR3 is 15 amino acids long. CDR3 sequence reads: CSVEARVRSYNEQFF. CDR3 nucleotides: TGCAGCGTCGAGGCGAGAGTGCGGTCCTACAATGAGCAGTTCTTC.

The J gene is TRBJ1-2, the V gene TRBV15; 9 bases map to TRBD1. The CDR3 covers 14 residues. From germline, CDR1 is LNHNV and CDR2 YYDKDF (reference sequence). V lost 5 bases, J lost 5 bases, and 6 bases stayed unmatched. CDR3 DNA: TGTGCCACCAGCGCCCGGGACAGGGAGTATGGCTACACCTTC. It codes for CATSARDREYGYTF.

V is TRBV10-2 and J is TRBJ1-1; maybe TRBD1 (6 bases). The CDR3 runs 16 residues. V was trimmed by 8 bases and J by 0 bases, leaving 19 bases between them. In germline, CDR1 is WSHSY, CDR2 SAAADI. Here the CDR3 DNA reads TGCGCCAGCCGAAGTAGGGGGGGCTGGCTGAACACTGAAGCTTTCTTT. Its protein product is CASRSRGGWLNTEAFF.

The V and J genes are TRBV6-1 and TRBJ1-6; 9 bases are shared with TRBD1. The CDR3 is 16 amino acids. The junction had 7 bases not matched to a gene; V was cut back by 4 bases and J by 6 bases. The germline gives CDR1 MNHNS, CDR2 SASEGT. The DNA of the CDR3 is TGTGCCAGCAGTGCCCTAACGGGACAGGGTAATTCACCCCTCCACTTT. Its translation is CASSALTGQGNSPLHF.

The chain uses TRBV6-1 and TRBJ1-3; D is perhaps TRBD1 (6 bases). The length of the CDR3 is 16 residues. V shed 3 bases and J shed 0 bases, with 12 bases lying between them. In germline, CDR1 is MNHNS, CDR2 SASEGT. The CDR3 DNA reads TGTGCCAGCAGTGACGGGACATCCCACTCTGGAAACACCATATATTTT. It encodes CASSDGTSHSGNTIYF.

The rearrangement joins TRBV7-8 to TRBJ1-5; a weak D match, TRBD1 (6 bases). V was cut by 1 base and J by 3 bases, with 16 bases left in between. The CDR3 is 17 amino acids. Germline V lookup: CDR1 SGHVS, CDR2 FQNEAQ. CDR3 amino acids: CASSLGRAGGANQPQHF. CDR3 bases: TGTGCCAGCAGCTTAGGTAGGGCGGGGGGGGCCAATCAGCCCCAGCATTTT.

The chain combines TRBV11-1 with TRBJ1-1, with 7 bases lining up with TRBD1. Germline assignment: CDR1 SGHAT and CDR2 FQDESV (reference sequence). Losses at the gene ends were 2 bases for V and 4 bases for J; bases not matched to a gene: 4. The CDR3 has 14 amino acids. Written as DNA, the CDR3 is TGTGCCAGCAGCTTAAGACAGGGATCCACTGAAGCTTTCTTT. Amino acid sequence: CASSLRQGSTEAFF.

The chain links TRBV19 to TRBJ1-1; no clear D. This CDR3 has 14 residues. CDR1 and CDR2 (germline): LNHDA, SQIVND (reference sequence). V was cut by 7 bases and J by 0 bases, with 12 bases left in between. As DNA, the CDR3 is TGTGCCAGTAACGCGGGAGCGCTGAACACTGAAGCTTTCTTT. It yields the protein CASNAGALNTEAFF.

This chain connects TRBV6-6 to TRBJ1-1; possibly TRBD1 for D (6 bases). Germline values: CDR1 MNHNY, CDR2 SVGAGI (reference sequence). The V and J ends lost 7 bases and 5 bases respectively, with 8 bases between them. CDR3 length equals 11 residues. CDR3 DNA sequence: TGTGCCAGCACTCAGGGGACTGAAGCTTTCTTT. This sequence encodes CASTQGTEAFF.

The chain employs TRBV18 and TRBJ2-7; D ambiguous. The germline V gene has CDR1 KGHSH and CDR2 LQKENI. CDR3 length: 12 residues. Trimming left V 5 bases short and J 1 base short, with 6 bases between. The CDR3 region has the DNA TGTGCCAGCTCAACAAATTCCTACGAGCAGTACGTC. It yields the protein CASSTNSYEQYV.

The chain couples TRBV5-5 to TRBJ2-4; TRBD1 matches 8 bases. Germline V gene sequence: CDR1 SGHKS, CDR2 YYEKEE (reference sequence). The V and J ends lost 2 bases and 6 bases, in that order; junction bases with no gene match: 13. This CDR3 contains 17 residues. The CDR3 region has the DNA TGTGCCAGCAGCTTTGCTTGGGACAGGTCCCTTGGAAACATTCAGTACTTC. It specifies CASSFAWDRSLGNIQYF.

In its sample, this clone was seen once. The chain couples TRBV7-9 to TRBJ1-5, with D uncertain. In germline, CDR1 is SEHNR, CDR2 FQNEAQ (reference sequence). Trimming left V 1 base short and J 3 bases short, with 10 bases between. The CDR3 covers 15 residues. The CDR3 DNA reads TGTGCCAGCAGCTTAGGGTCAGGCAACAATCAGCCCCAGCATTTT. This gives the protein CASSLGSGNNQPQHF.

The rearrangement joins TRBV5-8 to TRBJ1-6; TRBD1 agrees at 10 bases. The CDR3 is 14 residues long. Germline CDR1 SGHTS, CDR2 YDEGEE. The V and J ends lost 4 bases and 10 bases, in that order; junction bases with no gene match: 5. CDR3 residues: CASSLGQGSSPLHF. The CDR3 DNA is TGTGCCAGCAGCCTGGGACAGGGGAGCTCACCCCTCCACTTT.

The chain employs TRBV6-5 and TRBJ1-1, with 7 bases identical to TRBD1. The CDR3 has 15 residues. After removal of 6 bases from V and 1 base from J, the junction contained 8 bases not matched to a gene. CDR1 and CDR2 from the germline V gene are MNHEY and SVGAGI. Written as DNA, the CDR3 is TGTGCCAGCAGCCCGTCGACAGGGTCGAACACTGAAGCTTTCTTT. As protein: CASSPSTGSNTEAFF.

CDR3 protein: CASSQDRSGSVVEQYF. As DNA, the CDR3 is TGTGCCAGCAGCCAAGATCGTAGCGGGAGTGTCGTCGAGCAGTACTTC. The chain has TRBV4-2 and TRBJ2-7; 9 bases line up with TRBD2. There are 16 residues in the CDR3. Germline V gene data show CDR1 as LGHNA and CDR2 as YNFKEQ. V was pared by 0 bases and J by 6 bases, with 9 bases of the junction left unmatched.

This chain uses TRBV5-5 with TRBJ1-5, with D possibly being TRBD1 (5 bases). The CDR3 extends over 15 amino acids. CDR1 is SGHKS and CDR2 is YYEKEE in the germline V gene (reference sequence). V lost 4 bases, J lost 6 bases, and 17 bases lay in between. The CDR3: CASSIRQIFTQPQHF. The CDR3 DNA reads as TGTGCCAGCAGCATAAGACAGATTTTCACTCAGCCCCAGCATTTT.

The genes are TRBV20-1 and TRBJ1-2; 9 nucleotides line up with TRBD1. V was clipped by 6 bases and J by 8 bases; unmatched bases: 4. The length of the CDR3 is 11 residues. Germline V CDR1 and CDR2: DFQATT, SNEGSKA (reference sequence). The CDR3 sequence: CSARTGEGYTF. Written as DNA, the CDR3 is TGCAGTGCAAGGACAGGGGAGGGCTACACCTTC.

This clone was recorded many times. This sequence joins TRBV7-7 and TRBJ1-1; the D gene is possibly TRBD1 (5 bases). The CDR3 is made up of 13 amino acids. Trimming removed 5 bases from V and 3 bases from J, with 10 bases in between. Germline-derived CDR1 and CDR2 are SSHAT and FNYEAQ (reference sequence). CDR3 amino acids: CASSRGEDTEAFF. The CDR3 DNA is TGTGCCAGCAGCCGGGGGGAGGACACTGAAGCTTTCTTT.

The chain is built from TRBV27 and TRBJ1-4, with TRBD1 matching 7 bases. The germline V gene has CDR1 MNHEY and CDR2 SMNVEV (reference sequence). Trimming cost V 5 bases and J 7 bases; bases outside gene matches: 10. The CDR3 is 15 amino acids. CDR3 protein: CASSPKQGSFEKLFF. The CDR3 DNA sequence: TGTGCCAGCAGTCCAAAACAGGGGAGCTTTGAAAAACTGTTTTTT.

The chain links TRBV3-1 (or the pseudogene TRBV3-2) to TRBJ1-6; D gene uncertain. CDR3 length: 12 amino acids. Germline CDR1 LGHDT, CDR2 YNNKEL (reference sequence). The V and J ends lost 2 bases and 6 bases respectively, with 2 bases between them. The CDR3 loop is CASSQLNSPLHF. The CDR3 DNA is TGTGCCAGCAGCCAACTTAATTCACCCCTCCACTTT.

As concerns this clone: The sample holds other DNA sequences that translate to the same CDR3. The gene calls are TRBV18 and TRBJ1-4; D not resolved. The CDR3 consists of 16 residues. CDR1 and CDR2 (germline): KGHSH, LQKENI. Trimming took 1 base from V and 0 from J, leaving 9 bases between them. CDR3 amino acids: CASSPRTPATNEKLFF. In DNA form, the CDR3 reads TGTGCCAGCTCACCACGGACTCCTGCAACTAATGAAAAACTGTTTTTT. The whole variable domain, filled in from reference TRBV18 and TRBJ1-4, reads NAGVMQNPRHLVRRRGQEARLRCSPMKGHSHVYWYRQLPEEGLKFMVYLQKENIIDESGMPKERFSAEFPKEGPSILRIQQVVRGDSAAYFCASSPRTPATNEKLFFGSGTQLSVL.

This chain connects TRBV7-9 to TRBJ1-3; 7 bases agree with TRBD1. Germline assignment: CDR1 SEHNR and CDR2 FQNEAQ (reference sequence). This CDR3 contains 15 residues. Trimming removed 7 bases from V and 3 bases from J; junction bases left unmatched: 9. CDR3: CASTIQGTVGNTIYF. Written as DNA, the CDR3 is TGTGCCAGCACAATACAGGGGACGGTTGGAAACACCATATATTTT.

This chain joins TRBV12-3 or TRBV12-4 and TRBJ1-2; 12 bases align to TRBD1. The CDR3 covers 12 residues. The junction had 1 base not matched to a gene; V was cut back by 6 bases and J by 8 bases. The CDR3 bases are TGTGCCAGCAGGGGACAGGGGGCGGGCTACACCTTC. This gives the protein CASRGQGAGYTF.